Below, one T cell receptor (beta chain) is given with its context. Its matching antigen is unknown. The data were obtained in a study of lymphopenia after photon versus proton radiotherapy. Broader study findings: Under photons, naive T cells and diversity fell while effector/memory populations rose.

CDR3 length: 15 residues. V shed 9 bases, J shed 4 bases, and the junction held 11 bases outside the gene matches. Per germline, CDR1 LNHDA and CDR2 SQIVND (reference sequence). Repertoires were generated with immunoSEQ multiplex PCR, while TCRdb's copy carries only in-frame clones and drops some. The data show more than 45,000 clones, about 92% seen once. This TCR derives from a woman aged 40 to 49 with cholangiocarcinoma. The sample was peripheral blood, taken from a patient treated with photon-based radiotherapy. This chain connects TRBV19 to TRBJ2-7; 11 bases fit TRBD1. The CDR3 sequence is CASKSGTGGLYEQYF. CDR3 nucleotides: TGTGCCAGCAAGTCCGGGACAGGGGGTCTTTACGAGCAGTACTTC.